This TCR beta chain emerged from a study of Tregs in tolerant kidney transplant recipients. Remarks on this clone: Its specificity is not known.

Whole-study results and caveats: Antigen-driven expansion was suggested because donor-specific Tregs expanded more than all Tregs in tolerant patients. Expanding Tregs on activated donor B cells appeared to best identify donor-specific TCRbeta clones. Changing PCR primers prevented nucleotide comparison between some patients' samples.

Recipients received nonmyeloablative bone marrow transplants from related graft donors, with transient mixed chimerism. Assay: immunoSEQ multiplex PCR; the TCRdb copy retains only in-frame clones and omits some. Of 20,000 to 25,000 clones in the sample, over 75% were seen once. The CDR3 totals 12 residues. The germline CDR1 and CDR2 sequences are SEHNR and FQNEAQ (reference sequence). V was shortened by 3 bases and J by 5 bases, with 8 bases between the two germline ends. The sample in question was CD8+ T cells from blood (PBMCs), obtained 6 months after the transplant. The rearrangement uses TRBV7-9 and TRBJ2-7; D call uncertain. This receptor was taken from a human patient who received a combined kidney and bone marrow transplant. Some T cells may have come from the graft donor. The CDR3 DNA reads as TGTGCCAGCAGCTTTTCAGGAAACGAGCAGTACTTC. It translates to CASSFSGNEQYF.